Below, 26 T cell receptor beta chains from the same sample are listed, as sequenced in a study of blood T cells in healthy people across ages. A second PCR of 7 to 11 cycles used a sample-barcoded 5' primer and a J-beta primer mix. TCRdb used MiXCR to reprocess the 5' RACE reads, holding one entry per CDR3 protein. The sample has some 1.5 million distinct CDR3 sequences; over 25% are singletons. The specimen was blood. Receptor source: a woman aged 25 to 39 in good health.

In its sample, this clonotype was seen a few times. This rearrangement joins TRBV7-9 to TRBJ1-4; maybe TRBD1 (5 bases). V was clipped by 5 bases and J by 7 bases, with 11 bases between them. The length of the CDR3 is 13 residues. Germline values: CDR1 SEHNR, CDR2 FQNEAQ (reference sequence). The CDR3 nucleotides read TGTGCCAGCAGCCAAAGGGACGGTGAAAAACTGTTTTTT. Translated: CASSQRDGEKLFF.

V is TRBV18 and J is TRBJ2-5; possibly TRBD2 for D (7 bases). The CDR3 extends over 15 amino acids. Per the germline V gene, CDR1 is KGHSH and CDR2 is LQKENI. V was cut by 3 bases and J by 4 bases, with 15 bases left in between. The CDR3 loop reads CASSPTQGGSETQYF. DNA for the CDR3: TGTGCCAGCTCACCCACACAGGGAGGGTCAGAGACCCAGTACTTC. The variable domain in full, with the rest retrieved from reference TRBV18 and TRBJ2-5, is NAGVMQNPRHLVRRRGQEARLRCSPMKGHSHVYWYRQLPEEGLKFMVYLQKENIIDESGMPKERFSAEFPKEGPSILRIQQVVRGDSAAYFCASSPTQGGSETQYFGPGTRLLVL.

The chain carries TRBV21-1 and TRBJ2-5; the table assigns TRBD1, which was not confirmed against the DNA. TRBV21-1 is labeled a pseudogene. The CDR3 consists of 15 residues. For the CDR3, the DNA is TGTGCCAGCAGCTTTCAGGGCGGGGCGGGAGAGACCCAGTACTTC. Its protein is CASSFQGGAGETQYF.

CDR3 in amino acids: CASSTSSHTQYF. The CDR3 coding sequence is TGTGCCAGCAGCACATCCTCCCATACGCAGTATTTT. This chain uses TRBV11-3 with TRBJ2-3; no reliable D call. The CDR3 contains 12 residues. V lost 5 bases to trimming and J lost 7 bases, with 10 bases between them. Germline loops: CDR1 SGHNT, CDR2 YENEEA.

The chain uses TRBV12-3 or TRBV12-4 and TRBJ1-4, with D unresolved. The CDR3 consists of 13 residues. This chain's CDR3 is CASSFFDNEKLFF. DNA of the CDR3: TGTGCTAGCTCGTTCTTCGATAATGAAAAACTGTTTTTT.

This clonotype is a singleton in its sample. The chain is built from TRBV4-1 and TRBJ1-2, with D possibly matching TRBD1 (6 bases). The CDR3 consists of 14 residues. The V and J ends lost 5 bases and 3 bases respectively, with 13 bases between them. CDR1 and CDR2 from the germline V gene are MGHRA and YSYEKL. The DNA for the CDR3 is TGCGCCAGCAGCTTAAACGAGGGGGACTATGGCTACACCTTC. As protein: CASSLNEGDYGYTF.

The sample holds a few counts of this clonotype. The chain recombines TRBV5-4 with TRBJ2-7; 10 bases map to TRBD2. This CDR3 spans 18 amino acids. Germline V gives CDR1 SGHNT, CDR2 YYREEE (reference sequence). The trim removed 0 bases at V and 3 bases at J, leaving 12 bases unmatched. CDR3 residues: CASSLEIAGGGIGYEQYF. CDR3 nucleotides: TGTGCCAGCAGCTTGGAAATAGCGGGAGGAGGAATCGGCTACGAGCAGTACTTC.

This clonotype occurred a few times. This rearrangement joins TRBV7-2 to TRBJ2-3, with 9 positions matching TRBD2. Per the germline V gene, CDR1 is SGHTA and CDR2 is FQGNSA. This CDR3 spans 16 amino acids. J gave up 3 bases and V 2 bases, and 6 bases lay outside the gene matches. CDR3 protein: CASSLRASGITDTQYF. CDR3 DNA: TGTGCCAGCAGCTTAAGAGCTAGCGGGATAACAGATACGCAGTATTTT.

The table lists this clonotype with a count of one. The CDR3 carries no conserved terminal phenylalanine or tryptophan, so it likely arises from a read error. This rearrangement joins TRBV12-3 or TRBV12-4 to TRBJ2-2, with D unresolved. V dropped 2 bases and J dropped 2 bases, with 6 bases sitting between them. The CDR3 is made up of 14 amino acids. The CDR3 DNA sequence: TGTGCCAGCAGTTTACACAGTAACACCGGGGAGCTGTTTTTG. It yields the protein CASSLHSNTGELFL.

The chain has TRBV5-1 and TRBJ2-7; D possibly matches TRBD1 or TRBD2 (5 bases each). Trimming removed 3 bases from V and 3 bases from J, with 13 bases in between. The CDR3 totals 14 residues. CDR1 and CDR2 (germline): SGHRS, YFSETQ. The CDR3: CASSWGSANYEQYF. In DNA form, the CDR3 reads TGCGCCAGCAGCTGGGGGAGCGCGAACTACGAGCAGTACTTC.

This clonotype was picked up many times. The chain recombines TRBV5-6 with TRBJ2-5; no clear D. CDR3 size: 15 residues. Trimming took off 6 bases at V and 0 bases at J, with 15 bases between the two ends. Germline lookup yields CDR1 SGHDT and CDR2 YYEEEE. CDR3 in DNA: TGTGCCAGCACCCCCCGGTGGTGGTACCAAGAGACCCAGTACTTC. This codes for CASTPRWWYQETQYF.

This clonotype was seen a few times. The J gene is TRBJ2-5, the V gene TRBV6-5; TRBD1 or TRBD2 may be the D gene (5 bases each). The CDR3 loop spans 13 amino acids. The germline CDR1 and CDR2 sequences are MNHEY and SVGAGI. Trimming pared 6 bases from V and 5 bases from J, leaving 13 bases between. The CDR3 reads CASSPGTPETQYF. The CDR3 DNA reads TGTGCCAGCAGCCCCGGGACCCCGGAGACCCAGTACTTC.

This clonotype has ten or more counts. The rearrangement joins TRBV5-1 to TRBJ2-1; 15 bases align to TRBD2. There are 14 residues in the CDR3. V was pared by 8 bases and J by 9 bases, with 6 bases of the junction left unmatched. CDR1 is SGHRS and CDR2 is YFSETQ in the germline V gene. This chain's CDR3 is CASGLAGGHREQFF. CDR3 sequence (DNA): TGCGCCAGTGGACTAGCGGGGGGGCATCGTGAGCAGTTCTTC. The full variable domain, its missing parts supplied by reference TRBV5-1 and TRBJ2-1, is KAGVTQTPRYLIKTRGQQVTLSCSPISGHRSVSWYQQTPGQGLQFLFEYFSETQRNKGNFPGRFSGRQFSNSRSEMNVSTLELGDSALYLCASGLAGGHREQFFGPGTRLTVL.

V is TRBV7-2 and J is TRBJ1-3, with D uncertain. V was shortened by 4 bases and J by 0 bases, with 4 bases between the two germline ends. Germline CDR1 SGHTA, CDR2 FQGNSA. This CDR3 spans 13 amino acids. CDR3 DNA sequence: TGTGCCAGCAGCTCAGCCTCTGGAAACACCATATATTTT. The encoded protein is CASSSASGNTIYF.

The chain has TRBV27 and TRBJ2-7; 13 positions match TRBD2. The CDR3 is 15 amino acids. The V gene end was trimmed by 7 bases and the J gene end by 4 bases; junction bases not matched to a gene: 7. In germline, CDR1 is MNHEY, CDR2 SMNVEV (reference sequence). CDR3: CASKPGTSGTYEQYF. In DNA, the CDR3 is TGTGCCAGCAAGCCCGGGACTAGCGGGACGTACGAGCAGTACTTC.

Concerning this clonotype itself: The junction departs from germline at one end; a sequencing error may be responsible. The rearrangement uses TRBV3-1 and TRBJ2-5; D unclear. Germline lookup yields CDR1 LGHDT and CDR2 YNNKEL (reference sequence). The CDR3 consists of 12 residues. CDR3 amino acids: CVSSQDAKTQYF. DNA of the CDR3: TGTGTCAGCAGCCAAGATGCGAAGACCCAGTACTTC.

The V and J genes are TRBV12-3 or TRBV12-4 and TRBJ2-3, with a weak D call TRBD2 (5 bases). This CDR3 contains 14 residues. V lost 3 bases to trimming and J lost 1 base, with 8 bases between them. Here the CDR3 reads CASSFRAGTDTQYF. In nucleotides, the CDR3 is TGTGCCAGCAGTTTCCGAGCGGGCACAGATACGCAGTATTTT.

This clonotype was found a few times. The rearrangement joins TRBV7-3 to TRBJ2-5, with 8 bases fitting TRBD2. V shed 5 bases and J 2 bases; nucleotides not matched to a gene: 10. Per germline, CDR1 SGHTA and CDR2 FQGTGA. CDR3 length: 16 residues. The CDR3 DNA is TGTGCCAGCAGCCCGACGGGGGGGGTCCAACAAGAGACCCAGTACTTC. It encodes CASSPTGGVQQETQYF.

V and J are TRBV7-6 and TRBJ2-3; D might be TRBD2 (7 bases). The CDR3 runs to 16 residues. Deletions cut 5 bases from V and 0 bases from J, with 15 bases between. Per germline, CDR1 SGHVS and CDR2 FNYEAQ. DNA of the CDR3: TGTGCCAGCAGCCTACCCGGGGGGCCTAGCACAGATACGCAGTATTTT. Protein: CASSLPGGPSTDTQYF.

The chain is built from TRBV28 and TRBJ2-1; D possibly corresponds to TRBD1 (8 bases). The germline V gene has CDR1 MDHEN and CDR2 SYDVKM. V lost 5 bases to trimming and J lost 5 bases, with 16 bases between them. The CDR3 is made up of 15 amino acids. Here the CDR3 DNA reads TGTGCCAGCAGTCCACGGACAGGGAGGGACAATGAGCAGTTCTTC. It specifies CASSPRTGRDNEQFF.

This clonotype was seen only a few times. The J gene is TRBJ2-7, the V gene TRBV20-1; 8 bases line up with TRBD2. The CDR3 runs to 15 residues. With 0 bases clipped from V and 1 base from J, the junction kept 5 bases outside the gene matches. The germline CDR1 and CDR2 sequences are DFQATT and SNEGSKA (reference sequence). Here the CDR3 reads CSARDLGTSSYEQYF. CDR3 bases: TGCAGTGCTAGAGATTTAGGGACTAGTTCCTACGAGCAGTACTTC.

This chain joins TRBV10-1 and TRBJ2-3; 8 positions agree with TRBD2. Germline V lookup: CDR1 WNHNN, CDR2 SYGVQD (reference sequence). CDR3 length: 15 residues. The ends lost 2 bases at V and 2 bases at J; junction bases unmatched: 3. DNA of the CDR3: TGCGCCAGCAGTGAGGAGCGGGGGAACACAGATACGCAGTATTTT. Translating gives CASSEERGNTDTQYF.

The sample holds a few counts of this clonotype. This CDR3 reads CATSDSGTNSYNEQFF. The DNA of the CDR3 is TGTGCCACCAGTGATTCGGGGACCAACTCCTACAATGAGCAGTTCTTC. The rearrangement joins TRBV24-1 to TRBJ2-1; D tentatively reads TRBD1 or TRBD2 (5 bases each). The CDR3 totals 16 residues. Germline CDR1 reads KGHDR; CDR2 reads SFDVKD. The V end was cut by 2 bases, the J end by 0 bases, with 10 bases between.

This clonotype appeared a few times. This chain joins TRBV10-2 and TRBJ2-1; D is unclear. With 8 bases removed from V and 1 base from J, the gap between germline ends came to 12 bases. The CDR3 is 14 amino acids. Germline V gene lookup returns CDR1 WSHSY and CDR2 SAAADI. The CDR3 bases are TGCGCCAGCCTACGGCAGACGTCCTACAATGAGCAGTTCTTC. Amino acid sequence: CASLRQTSYNEQFF.

The table lists this clonotype with many counts. The rearrangement joins TRBV5-6 to TRBJ2-7; no clear D gene. The CDR3 totals 14 residues. Per the germline V gene, CDR1 is SGHDT and CDR2 is YYEEEE. V lost 10 bases to trimming and J lost 2 bases, with 19 bases between them. The chain's CDR3 is CASKGEMGPYEQYF. CDR3 DNA sequence: TGTGCCTCGAAAGGTGAAATGGGCCCCTACGAGCAGTACTTC. Drawing the rest from reference TRBV5-6 and TRBJ2-7, the complete variable domain is DAGVTQSPTHLIKTRGQQVTLRCSPKSGHDTVSWYQQALGQGPQFIFQYYEEEERQRGNFPDRFSGHQFPNYSSELNVNALLLGDSALYLCASKGEMGPYEQYFGPGTRLTVT.

This clonotype has a count of ten or more. The rearrangement links TRBV5-1 to TRBJ1-2, with 9 bases lining up with TRBD1. This CDR3 spans 13 amino acids. V was pared by 4 bases and J by 8 bases, with 6 bases of the junction left unmatched. Germline V gene data show CDR1 as SGHRS and CDR2 as YFSETQ. The CDR3 is CASSPGQGDGYTF. In DNA, the CDR3 is TGCGCCAGCAGCCCGGGACAGGGTGACGGCTACACCTTC.